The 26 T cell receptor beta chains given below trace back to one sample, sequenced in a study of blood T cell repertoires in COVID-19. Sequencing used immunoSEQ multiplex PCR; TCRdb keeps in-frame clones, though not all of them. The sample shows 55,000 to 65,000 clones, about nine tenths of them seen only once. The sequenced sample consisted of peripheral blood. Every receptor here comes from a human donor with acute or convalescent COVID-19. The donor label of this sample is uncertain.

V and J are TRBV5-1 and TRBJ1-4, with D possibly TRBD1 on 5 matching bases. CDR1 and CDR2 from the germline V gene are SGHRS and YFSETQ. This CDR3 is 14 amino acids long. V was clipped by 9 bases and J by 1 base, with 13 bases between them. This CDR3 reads CATSMGGTNEKLFF. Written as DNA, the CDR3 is TGCGCCACCTCGATGGGGGGAACTAATGAAAAACTGTTTTTT.

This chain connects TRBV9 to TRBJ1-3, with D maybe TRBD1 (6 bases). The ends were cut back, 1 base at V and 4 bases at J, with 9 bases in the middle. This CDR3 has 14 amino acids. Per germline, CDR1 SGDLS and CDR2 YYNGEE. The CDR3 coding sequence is TGTGCCAGCAGCGTACCGGGGACAGGAAACACCATATATTTT. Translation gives CASSVPGTGNTIYF.

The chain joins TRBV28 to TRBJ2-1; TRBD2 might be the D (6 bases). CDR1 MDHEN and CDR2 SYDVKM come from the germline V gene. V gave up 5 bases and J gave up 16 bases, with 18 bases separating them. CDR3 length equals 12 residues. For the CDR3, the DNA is TGTGCCAGCAGTCTCCGGGGGTCCAGATACTTCTTC. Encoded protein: CASSLRGSRYFF.

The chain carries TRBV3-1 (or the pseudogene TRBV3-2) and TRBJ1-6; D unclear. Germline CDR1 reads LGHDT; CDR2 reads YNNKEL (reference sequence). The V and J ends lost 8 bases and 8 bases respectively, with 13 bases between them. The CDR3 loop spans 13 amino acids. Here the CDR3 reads CASREVSDSPLHF. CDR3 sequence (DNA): TGTGCCAGCCGGGAAGTCAGTGATTCACCCCTCCACTTT.

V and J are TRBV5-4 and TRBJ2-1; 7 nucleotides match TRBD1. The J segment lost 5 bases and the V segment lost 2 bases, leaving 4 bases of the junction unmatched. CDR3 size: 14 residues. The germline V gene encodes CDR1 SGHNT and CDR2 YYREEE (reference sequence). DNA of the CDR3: TGTGCCAGCAGCTTATGGGACAGCCACAATGAGCAGTTCTTC. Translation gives CASSLWDSHNEQFF.

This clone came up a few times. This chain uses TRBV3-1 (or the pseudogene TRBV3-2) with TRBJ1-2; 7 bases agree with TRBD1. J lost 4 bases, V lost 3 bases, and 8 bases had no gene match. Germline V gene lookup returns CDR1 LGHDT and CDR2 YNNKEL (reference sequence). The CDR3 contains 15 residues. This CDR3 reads CASSHADRFGYGYTF. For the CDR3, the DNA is TGTGCCAGCAGCCATGCGGACAGGTTCGGCTATGGCTACACCTTC.

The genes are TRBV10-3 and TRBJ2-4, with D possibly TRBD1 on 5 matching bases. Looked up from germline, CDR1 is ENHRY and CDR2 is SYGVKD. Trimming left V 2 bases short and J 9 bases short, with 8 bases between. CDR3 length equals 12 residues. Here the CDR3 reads CAISEQGGIQYF. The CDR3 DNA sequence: TGTGCCATCAGTGAGCAGGGCGGCATTCAGTACTTC.

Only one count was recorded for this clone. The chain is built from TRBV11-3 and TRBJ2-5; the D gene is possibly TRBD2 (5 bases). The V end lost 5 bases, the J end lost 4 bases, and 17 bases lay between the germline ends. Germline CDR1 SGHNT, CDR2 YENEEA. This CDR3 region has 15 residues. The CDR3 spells CASSPRGGRGETQYF. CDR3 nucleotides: TGTGCCAGCAGCCCTCGAGGCGGACGGGGAGAGACCCAGTACTTC. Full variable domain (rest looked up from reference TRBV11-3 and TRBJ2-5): EAGVVQSPRYKIIEKKQPVAFWCNPISGHNTLYWYLQNLGQGPELLIRYENEEAVDDSQLPKDRFSAERLKGVDSTLKIQPAELGDSAVYLCASSPRGGRGETQYFGPGTRLLVL.

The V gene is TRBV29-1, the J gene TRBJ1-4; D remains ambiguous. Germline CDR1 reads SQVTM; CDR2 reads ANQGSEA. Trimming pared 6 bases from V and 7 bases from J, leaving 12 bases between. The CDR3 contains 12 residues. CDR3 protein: CSVRDGREKLFF. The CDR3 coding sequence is TGCAGCGTCCGGGATGGGCGTGAAAAACTGTTTTTT.

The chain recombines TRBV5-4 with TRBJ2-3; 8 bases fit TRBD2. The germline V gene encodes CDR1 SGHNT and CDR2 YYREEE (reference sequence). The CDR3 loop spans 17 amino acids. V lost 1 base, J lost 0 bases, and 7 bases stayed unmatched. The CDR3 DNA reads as TGTGCCAGCAGCTTGCGCCGCGCGGGGGGTAGCACAGATACGCAGTATTTT. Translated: CASSLRRAGGSTDTQYF.

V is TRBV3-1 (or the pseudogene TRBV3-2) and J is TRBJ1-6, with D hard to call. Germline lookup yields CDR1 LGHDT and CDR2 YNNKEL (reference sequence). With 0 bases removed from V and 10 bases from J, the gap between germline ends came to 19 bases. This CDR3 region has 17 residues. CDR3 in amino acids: CASSQDRYAISGSPLHF. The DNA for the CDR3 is TGTGCCAGCAGCCAAGACAGATATGCCATTTCTGGCTCACCCCTCCACTTT.

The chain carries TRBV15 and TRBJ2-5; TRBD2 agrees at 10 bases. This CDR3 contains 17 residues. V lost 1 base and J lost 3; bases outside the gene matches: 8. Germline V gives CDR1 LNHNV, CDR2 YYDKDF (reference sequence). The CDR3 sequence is CATSRGASGSTKETQYF. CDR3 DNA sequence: TGTGCCACCAGCAGAGGGGCTAGCGGGAGCACAAAAGAGACCCAGTACTTC. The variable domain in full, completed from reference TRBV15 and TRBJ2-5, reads DAMVIQNPRYQVTQFGKPVTLSCSQTLNHNVMYWYQQKSSQAPKLLFHYYDKDFNNEADTPDNFQSRRPNTSFCFLDIRSPGLGDTAMYLCATSRGASGSTKETQYFGPGTRLLVL.

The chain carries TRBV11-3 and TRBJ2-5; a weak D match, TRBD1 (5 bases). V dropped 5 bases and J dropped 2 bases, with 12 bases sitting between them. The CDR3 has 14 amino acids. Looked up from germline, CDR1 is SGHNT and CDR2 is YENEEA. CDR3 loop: CASSPTGVQETQYF. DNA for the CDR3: TGTGCCAGCAGCCCAACAGGCGTACAAGAGACCCAGTACTTC.

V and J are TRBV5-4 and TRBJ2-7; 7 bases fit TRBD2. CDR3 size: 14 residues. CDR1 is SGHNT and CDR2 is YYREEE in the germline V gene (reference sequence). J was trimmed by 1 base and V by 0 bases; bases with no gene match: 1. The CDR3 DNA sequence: TGTGCCAGCAGCTTGGAACTAGCGTCCTACGAGCAGTACTTC. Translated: CASSLELASYEQYF.

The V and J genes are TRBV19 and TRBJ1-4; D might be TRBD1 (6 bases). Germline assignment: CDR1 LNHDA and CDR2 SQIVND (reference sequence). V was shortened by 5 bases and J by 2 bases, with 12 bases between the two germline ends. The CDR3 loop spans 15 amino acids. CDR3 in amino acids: CASSPQGWTNEKLFF. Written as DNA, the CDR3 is TGTGCCAGTAGTCCACAGGGTTGGACTAATGAAAAACTGTTTTTT. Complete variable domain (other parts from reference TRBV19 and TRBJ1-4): DGGITQSPKYLFRKEGQNVTLSCEQNLNHDAMYWYRQDPGQGLRLIYYSQIVNDFQKGDIAEGYSVSREKKESFPLTVTSAQKNPTAFYLCASSPQGWTNEKLFFGSGTQLSVL.

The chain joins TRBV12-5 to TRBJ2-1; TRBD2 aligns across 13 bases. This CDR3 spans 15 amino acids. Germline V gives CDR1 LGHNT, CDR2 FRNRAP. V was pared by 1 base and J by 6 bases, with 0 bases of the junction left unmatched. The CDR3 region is CASGLGLAGGNEQFF. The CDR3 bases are TGTGCTAGTGGTTTGGGACTAGCGGGAGGCAATGAGCAGTTCTTC.

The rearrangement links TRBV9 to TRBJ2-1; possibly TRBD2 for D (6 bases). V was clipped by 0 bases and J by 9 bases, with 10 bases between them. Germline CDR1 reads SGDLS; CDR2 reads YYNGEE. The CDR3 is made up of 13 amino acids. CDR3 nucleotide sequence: TGTGCCAGCAGCGTAGCGGGAGTTGTTGAGCAGTTCTTC. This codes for CASSVAGVVEQFF.

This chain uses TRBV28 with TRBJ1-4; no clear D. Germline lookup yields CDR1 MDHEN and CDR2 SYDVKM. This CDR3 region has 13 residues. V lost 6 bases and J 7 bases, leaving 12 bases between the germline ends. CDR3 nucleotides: TGTGCCAGCAGCCCCCCCGGGGTTGAAAAACTGTTTTTT. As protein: CASSPPGVEKLFF. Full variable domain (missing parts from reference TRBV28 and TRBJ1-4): DVKVTQSSRYLVKRTGEKVFLECVQDMDHENMFWYRQDPGLGLRLIYFSYDVKMKEKGDIPEGYSVSREKKERFSLILESASTNQTSMYLCASSPPGVEKLFFGSGTQLSVL.

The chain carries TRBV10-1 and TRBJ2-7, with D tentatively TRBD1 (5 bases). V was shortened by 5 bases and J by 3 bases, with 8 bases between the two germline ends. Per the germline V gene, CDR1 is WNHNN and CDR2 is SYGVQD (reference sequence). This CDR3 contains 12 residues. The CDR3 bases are TGCGCCAGCAGTCCCGACAGCTACGAGCAGTACTTC. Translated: CASSPDSYEQYF.

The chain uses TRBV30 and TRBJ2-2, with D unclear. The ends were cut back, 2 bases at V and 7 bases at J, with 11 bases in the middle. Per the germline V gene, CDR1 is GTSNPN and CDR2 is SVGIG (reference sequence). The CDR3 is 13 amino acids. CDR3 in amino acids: CAWSPSLSGELFF. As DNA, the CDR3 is TGTGCCTGGAGTCCCTCTTTGAGCGGGGAGCTGTTTTTT.

DNA of the CDR3: TGTGCCAGCAGCTTAGGGGCAGGGGATTCAAAGGCTCAGCCCCAGCATTTT. Its translation is CASSLGAGDSKAQPQHF. The genes are TRBV7-9 and TRBJ1-5; possibly TRBD1 for D (6 bases). Germline-derived CDR1 and CDR2 are SEHNR and FQNEAQ (reference sequence). The CDR3 length is 17 residues. V was pared by 1 base and J by 6 bases, with 19 bases between.

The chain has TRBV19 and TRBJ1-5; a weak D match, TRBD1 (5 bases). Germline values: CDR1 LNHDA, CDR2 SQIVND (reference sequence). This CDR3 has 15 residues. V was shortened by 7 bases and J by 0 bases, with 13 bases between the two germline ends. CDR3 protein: CASKWGVDSNQPQHF. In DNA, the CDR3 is TGTGCCAGTAAGTGGGGGGTCGATAGCAATCAGCCCCAGCATTTT.

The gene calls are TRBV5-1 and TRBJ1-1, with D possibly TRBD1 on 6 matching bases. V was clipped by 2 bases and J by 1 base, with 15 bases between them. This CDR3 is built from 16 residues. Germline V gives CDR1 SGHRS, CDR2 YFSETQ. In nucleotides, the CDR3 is TGCGCCAGCAGCTTTGGACAGAGCGGCGCGAACACTGAAGCTTTCTTT. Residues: CASSFGQSGANTEAFF.

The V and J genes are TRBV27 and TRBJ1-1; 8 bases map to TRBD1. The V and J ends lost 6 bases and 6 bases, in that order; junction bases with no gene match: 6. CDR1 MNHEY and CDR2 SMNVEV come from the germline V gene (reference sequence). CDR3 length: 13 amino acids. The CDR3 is CASSAGGASEAFF. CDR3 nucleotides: TGTGCCAGCAGCGCAGGGGGCGCGTCTGAAGCTTTCTTT.

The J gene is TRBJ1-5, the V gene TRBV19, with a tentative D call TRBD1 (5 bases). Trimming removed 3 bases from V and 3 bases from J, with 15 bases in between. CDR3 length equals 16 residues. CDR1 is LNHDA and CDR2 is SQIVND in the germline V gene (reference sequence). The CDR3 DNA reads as TGTGCCAGTAGTATGGGGGGACCGTTTAACAATCAGCCCCAGCATTTT. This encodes CASSMGGPFNNQPQHF.

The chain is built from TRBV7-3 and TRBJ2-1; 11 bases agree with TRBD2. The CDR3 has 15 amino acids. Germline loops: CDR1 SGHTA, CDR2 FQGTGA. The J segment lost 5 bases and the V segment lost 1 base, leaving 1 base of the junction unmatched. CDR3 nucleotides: TGTGCCAGCAGCTTAATGGGACTAGCGGACAATGAGCAGTTCTTC. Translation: CASSLMGLADNEQFF. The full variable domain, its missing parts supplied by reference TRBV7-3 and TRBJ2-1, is GAGVSQTPSNKVTEKGKYVELRCDPISGHTALYWYRQSLGQGPEFLIYFQGTGAADDSGLPNDRFFAVRPEGSVSTLKIQRTERGDSAVYLCASSLMGLADNEQFFGPGTRLTVL.